Below, 13 T cell receptor beta chains from the same sample are listed, as sequenced in a study of blood T cell repertoires in COVID-19 (dated by TCRdb to between 2020 and 2021). Libraries were constructed by the immunoSEQ multiplex PCR assay. The clones in this table, taken by TCRdb from immuneACCESS, are in-frame only. Not every clone is retained; where verified, under half of the shortfall comes from an unresolved V gene, and the cause of the rest is unknown. A total of nearly 110,000 clones appear in this sample, 84% of them only once. About 4.2% of the sample is taken by the ten largest. Input material: peripheral blood. The receptors were gathered from a human donor in a cohort sampled during active COVID-19.

The V and J genes are TRBV7-8 and TRBJ2-4, with D maybe TRBD2 (5 bases). Germline V CDR1 and CDR2: SGHVS, FQNEAQ. V was clipped by 1 base and J by 6 bases, with 13 bases between them. There are 15 residues in the CDR3. The CDR3 reads CASSLGARGRNIQYF. For the CDR3, the DNA is TGTGCCAGCAGCTTAGGGGCCAGAGGGAGAAACATTCAGTACTTC.

The chain links TRBV28 to TRBJ2-1, with D possibly TRBD1 on 6 matching bases. Germline V CDR1 and CDR2: MDHEN, SYDVKM. The ends were cut back, 3 bases at V and 0 bases at J, with 12 bases in the middle. This CDR3 has 16 amino acids. The chain's CDR3 is CASSFSGHSSYNEQFF. The CDR3 nucleotides are TGTGCCAGCAGTTTTTCGGGACACAGCTCCTACAATGAGCAGTTCTTC.

CDR3: CASSLERGTYNEQFF. The CDR3 DNA sequence: TGTGCCAGCAGCCTCGAGCGGGGAACCTACAATGAGCAGTTCTTC. J is TRBJ2-1 and V is TRBV7-6; 7 nucleotides match TRBD2. Germline CDR1 and CDR2: SGHVS and FNYEAQ. The CDR3 loop spans 15 amino acids. The J segment lost 2 bases and the V segment lost 5 bases, leaving 6 bases of the junction unmatched.

V and J are TRBV18 and TRBJ2-1; 9 positions agree with TRBD1. V lost 3 bases and J lost 8; bases outside the gene matches: 8. This CDR3 has 15 residues. The germline gives CDR1 KGHSH, CDR2 LQKENI. The CDR3 bases are TGTGCCAGCTCACCCTTTGGACAGGGGACGGATGAGCAGTTCTTC. Translating gives CASSPFGQGTDEQFF.

The chain's CDR3 is CASSKAGGPGLGTEAFF. CDR3 DNA: TGTGCCAGCAGCAAAGCTGGAGGGCCAGGCCTAGGCACTGAAGCTTTCTTT. The chain carries TRBV14 and TRBJ1-1; D gene ambiguous. Germline CDR1 SGHDN, CDR2 FVKESK. The CDR3 is 17 residues long. The ends were cut back, 5 bases at V and 4 bases at J, with 23 bases in the middle.

The CDR3 nucleotides are TGTGCCAGCAGCTCGAGCGGGGCTTCGGGCAATGAGCAGTTCTTC. Its translation is CASSSSGASGNEQFF. The chain links TRBV6-5 to TRBJ2-1; TRBD2 matches 7 bases. The CDR3 is made up of 15 amino acids. The V and J ends lost 6 bases and 6 bases, in that order; junction bases with no gene match: 11. The germline V gene has CDR1 MNHEY and CDR2 SVGAGI.

This chain connects TRBV5-1 to TRBJ2-1, with 7 bases identical to TRBD2. The germline V gene encodes CDR1 SGHRS and CDR2 YFSETQ. Unmatched junction bases numbered 9, after V lost 2 bases and J lost 4 bases. The CDR3 extends over 16 amino acids. The CDR3 spells CASSLRQGEGYNEQFF. Here the CDR3 DNA reads TGCGCCAGCAGCTTAAGGCAAGGGGAGGGATACAATGAGCAGTTCTTC.

The V call is TRBV7-3, the J call TRBJ1-3; D is perhaps TRBD1 (5 bases). The CDR3 runs 15 residues. Trimming left V 2 bases short and J 2 bases short, with 10 bases between. Per the germline V gene, CDR1 is SGHTA and CDR2 is FQGTGA. DNA of the CDR3: TGTGCCAGCAGCTTAGGGGCCATACCTGGAAACACCATATATTTT. Translated, it gives CASSLGAIPGNTIYF.

The chain carries TRBV5-6 and TRBJ2-1; TRBD2 might be the D (5 bases). The CDR3 has 14 residues. Germline V gene sequence: CDR1 SGHDT, CDR2 YYEEEE. Trimming cost V 2 bases and J 9 bases, with 15 bases left between them. CDR3 sequence reads: CASSLAAPSTEQFF. The CDR3 DNA reads TGTGCCAGCAGCTTAGCGGCCCCTTCCACTGAGCAGTTCTTC.

The rearrangement links TRBV19 to TRBJ2-1; 16 bases match TRBD2. This CDR3 has 16 residues. Germline CDR1 reads LNHDA; CDR2 reads SQIVND (reference sequence). V shed 5 bases and J 14 bases; nucleotides not matched to a gene: 12. The CDR3 nucleotides read TGTGCCAGTAGTCCCGGGACTAGCGGGAGGGCGGGCCGCAAGTTCTTC. Residues: CASSPGTSGRAGRKFF.

A word on this clone: One junction end disagrees with the germline gene, perhaps due to a read error. V is TRBV18 and J is TRBJ1-1; no firm D call. The CDR3 has 12 residues. CDR1 is KGHSH and CDR2 is LQKENI in the germline V gene. In nucleotides, the CDR3 is TGTGCCAGCTCAATGGCGAACAGTGAAGCTTTCTTT. It yields the protein CASSMANSEAFF.

The J gene is TRBJ2-7, the V gene TRBV5-6; 11 positions agree with TRBD2. This CDR3 region has 15 residues. The V gene's germline CDR1 is SGHDT and CDR2 YYEEEE. The junction had 5 bases not matched to a gene; V was cut back by 4 bases and J by 2 bases. CDR3 nucleotides: TGTGCCAGCAGCGCCGATAGCGGGAGGGCCTACGAGCAGTACGTC. It yields the protein CASSADSGRAYEQYV.

This clone was seen only once. This rearrangement joins TRBV19 to TRBJ2-3; 7 bases are shared with TRBD2. V shed 5 bases, J shed 1 base, and the junction held 3 bases outside the gene matches. CDR1 is LNHDA and CDR2 is SQIVND in the germline V gene (reference sequence). This CDR3 contains 14 residues. CDR3 sequence: CASSGLAGTDTQYF. The DNA for the CDR3 is TGTGCCAGTAGTGGGCTAGCGGGCACAGATACGCAGTATTTT.